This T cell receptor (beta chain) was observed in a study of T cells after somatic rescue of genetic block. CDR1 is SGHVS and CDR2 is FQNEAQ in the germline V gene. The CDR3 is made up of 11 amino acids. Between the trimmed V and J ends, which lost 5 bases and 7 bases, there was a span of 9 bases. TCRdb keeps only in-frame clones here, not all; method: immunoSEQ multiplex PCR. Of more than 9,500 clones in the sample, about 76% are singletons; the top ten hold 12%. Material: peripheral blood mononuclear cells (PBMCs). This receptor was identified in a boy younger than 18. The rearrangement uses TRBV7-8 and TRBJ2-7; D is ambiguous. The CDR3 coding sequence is TGTGCCAGCAGCCCTTGGGAAGAGCAGTACTTC. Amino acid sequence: CASSPWEEQYF.